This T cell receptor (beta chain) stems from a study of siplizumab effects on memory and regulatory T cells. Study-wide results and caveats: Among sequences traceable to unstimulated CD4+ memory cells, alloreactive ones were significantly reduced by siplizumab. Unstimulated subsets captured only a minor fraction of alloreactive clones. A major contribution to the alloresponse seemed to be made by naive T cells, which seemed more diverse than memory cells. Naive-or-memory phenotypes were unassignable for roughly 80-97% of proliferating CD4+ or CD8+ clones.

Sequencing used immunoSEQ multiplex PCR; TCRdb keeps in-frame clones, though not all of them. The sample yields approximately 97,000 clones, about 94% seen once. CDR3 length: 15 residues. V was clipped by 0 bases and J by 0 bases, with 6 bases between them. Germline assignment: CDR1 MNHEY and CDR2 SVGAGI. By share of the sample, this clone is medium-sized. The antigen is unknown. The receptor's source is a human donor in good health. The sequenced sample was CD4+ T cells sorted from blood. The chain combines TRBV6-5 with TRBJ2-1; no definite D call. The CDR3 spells CASSYSMTSYNEQFF. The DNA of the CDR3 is TGTGCCAGCAGTTACTCAATGACCTCCTACAATGAGCAGTTCTTC.